The 15 T cell receptor beta chains below come from one sample, sequenced in a study of tumor-infiltrating lymphocytes in primary liver carcinoma (dated by TCRdb to 2016 to 2017). TCRdb shows the sequencer as Illumina HiSeq 2500. Starting from approximately 460 ng total RNA, TCRbeta-specific cDNA was produced by reverse transcription with a constant-region primer and ProtoScript II reverse transcriptase. TCRbeta libraries were built with three nested multiplex PCR rounds, a slightly modified ARM-PCR procedure. Each of the first two PCR rounds ran for around 10 cycles using multiplex TRBV1-TRBV30 forward primers together with a Cbeta reverse primer. The public reads were quality trimmed at Q25 with fastp and then assembled into clones with MiXCR by TCRdb, keeping productive beta chains. Rows with one shared CDR3 protein collapse into an entry with the most common genes and DNA. The table for this sample lists about 50,000 distinct CDR3 sequences; 70% to 80% of them were counted only once. The leading ten clones occupy approximately 25% of the sample.

Total RNA and DNA were co-extracted from about 19-30 mg of bulk tissue with the AllPrep DNA/RNA mini kit, without cell sorting. Sequenced sample: liver tumor tissue from sampling region 5. Per the publication, the cell subset or site label means: tumor region T5, tumor centre. The receptor source for this set is a middle-aged man with primary liver carcinoma and hepatitis B virus infection.

Details on this clonotype: A junction boundary mismatches the germline segment, possibly from a read error. This chain uses TRBV5-1 with TRBJ2-3; TRBD2 is a possible D gene (6 bases). The CDR3 spans 17 residues. Germline V CDR1 and CDR2: SGHRS, YFSETQ. The CDR3 DNA reads TGTGCCAGCAGCTTGCCAGGGAGGATCGACGGCACAGATACGCACTATTTT. Translation: CASSLPGRIDGTDTHYF.

A note on this clonotype: Relative to the germline gene, one junction end is altered; a read error may explain this. This sequence joins TRBV11-2 and TRBJ2-7; perhaps TRBD1 as D (5 bases). The CDR3 covers 12 residues. Germline lookup yields CDR1 SGHAT and CDR2 FQNNGV. The chain's CDR3 is CARSPWGYEQYF. CDR3 nucleotide sequence: TGTGCCCGCAGTCCCTGGGGCTACGAGCAATACTTC. Based on the CDR3 plus reference TRBV11-2 and TRBJ2-7, the full variable domain is EAGVAQSPRYKIIEKRQSVAFWCNPISGHATLYWYQQILGQGPKLLIQFQNNGVVDDSQLPKDRFSAERLKGVDSTLKIQPAKLEDSAVYLCARSPWGYEQYFGPGTRLTVT.

Points on this clonotype: A clone one base away is much larger, so this may be a read error. The chain combines TRBV24-1 with TRBJ1-2, with D possibly TRBD1 on 5 matching bases. Germline V gene sequence: CDR1 KGHDR, CDR2 SFDVKD. This CDR3 has 12 residues. The CDR3 DNA sequence: TGTGCCACCAGTGACCCAGGGTATGGCTGCACCTTC. Translation: CATSDPGYGCTF.

Only a few counts were recorded for this clonotype. A read error may explain this, as a much larger clone is one base away. The chain joins TRBV21-1 to TRBJ2-3; TRBD2, the table's D call, was not compared with the DNA. TRBV21-1 corresponds to a pseudogene. The CDR3 extends over 18 amino acids. CDR3 DNA sequence: TGTGCCAGCAGCAAAGCGCTGAGGGTTTCGATGATCACAGGTACGCAGTATTTT. It is translated as CASSKALRVSMITGTQYF.

As for this clonotype: At one end the junction does not follow the germline gene, possibly because of a read error. The chain carries TRBV11-3 and TRBJ2-7; 8 bases are a match to TRBD1. CDR1 and CDR2 from the germline V gene are SGHNT and YENEEA. The CDR3 runs to 15 residues. The CDR3 DNA follows: TGCGCCAGCAGCTTAGAAGGACAGGGCGGCCACGAGCAGTACTTC. Translation gives CASSLEGQGGHEQYF.

Comment on this clonotype: The junction shows a germline mismatch at one end, possibly a read error. The genes are TRBV5-5 and TRBJ2-2; D is uncertain. The CDR3 consists of 14 residues. Per the germline V gene, CDR1 is SGHKS and CDR2 is YYEKEE (reference sequence). CDR3 nucleotide sequence: TGTGCCAGCAGCTTTAACCTAAACACCGCGGAGCCGTTTTTT. Translated, it gives CASSFNLNTAEPFF. Together with reference TRBV5-5 and TRBJ2-2, the CDR3 gives the full variable domain: DAGVTQSPTHLIKTRGQQVTLRCSPISGHKSVSWYQQVLGQGPQFIFQYYEKEERGRGNFPDRFSARQFPNYSSELNVNALLLGDSALYLCASSFNLNTAEPFFGEGSRLTVL.

Regarding this clonotype: One end of the junction does not line up with germline, which may come from a read error. The rearrangement joins TRBV11-2 to TRBJ2-6, with D tentatively TRBD2 (6 bases). CDR3 size: 21 residues. Germline V CDR1 and CDR2: SGHAT, FQNNGV. The CDR3 nucleotides read TGTGCCAGCAGCATGGGGGGAGACATGGGCATTTCCCTCTCTGGGCCCAACATCCTGACTTTC. Translated, it gives CASSMGGDMGISLSGPNILTF.

On this clonotype: One end of the junction is discordant with germline, which a read error may explain. In DNA form, the CDR3 reads TGTGTCAGCAGCATAGGTGGGACTACTGAAGCTTTCTTT. Its protein product is CVSSIGGTTEAFF. The chain recombines TRBV6-6 with TRBJ1-1; D possibly corresponds to TRBD1 (5 bases). There are 13 residues in the CDR3. Per the germline V gene, CDR1 is MNHNY and CDR2 is SVGAGI (reference sequence).

On this clonotype itself: The CDR3 end shows no conserved phenylalanine or tryptophan, and so a read error is likely. The chain joins TRBV11-2 to TRBJ2-7; TRBD2 matches at 12 bases. The germline gives CDR1 SGHAT, CDR2 FQNNGV. This CDR3 is built from 14 residues. This CDR3 is CACSLLAGGYEQYC. In DNA, the CDR3 is TGTGCCTGCAGCTTACTAGCGGGAGGCTATGAGCAGTACTGC.

In nucleotides, the CDR3 is TGCAGTGGGGGGAGGAGGGCGGGATCCACAGATACGCAGTATTTT. This sequence encodes CSGGRRAGSTDTQYF. V gene TRBV20-1 combines with J gene TRBJ2-3; the D gene is possibly TRBD2 (6 bases). The CDR3 runs to 15 residues. The germline V gene encodes CDR1 DFQATT and CDR2 SNEGSKA (reference sequence). The ends were cut back, 7 bases at V and 2 bases at J, with 19 bases in the middle.

In regard to this clonotype: The conserved phenylalanine or tryptophan normally closing the CDR3 is absent here, so this likely arose from a read error. The limits of the CDR3 on the DNA are not certain, so only TCRdb's listed CDR3 is given. The CDR3 protein is CASSGGETGELLI. V is TRBV6-1 and J is TRBJ2-2; TRBD1 is taken as the D call from the table, unchecked against the DNA. The CDR3 comprises 13 residues, both ends counted. CDR1 is MNHNS, CDR2 SASEGT, per germline.

Concerning this clonotype itself: Germline is not matched at one junction end, which may reflect a read error. The V gene is TRBV11-3, the J gene TRBJ2-7; perhaps TRBD1 as D (5 bases). This CDR3 region has 13 residues. The germline CDR1 and CDR2 sequences are SGHNT and YENEEA. This CDR3 is CPSSVRQSYKQYF. CDR3 DNA sequence: TGTCCCAGCAGCGTGAGACAGTCCTACAAGCAGTACTTC.

The sample holds many counts of this clonotype. The rearrangement uses TRBV6-1 and TRBJ2-2, with D possibly being TRBD1 (6 bases). CDR1 and CDR2 from the germline V gene are MNHNS and SASEGT. V lost 8 bases, J lost 6 bases, and 19 bases lay in between. This CDR3 contains 15 residues. CDR3 nucleotides: TGTGCCAGCGGAACACAGGGTACTTCGGCCGGGGAGCTGTTTTTT. Its protein is CASGTQGTSAGELFF.

A word on this clonotype: The final CDR3 position lacks the conserved phenylalanine or tryptophan, pointing to a likely read error. The chain couples TRBV12-3 or TRBV12-4 to TRBJ2-1, with D hard to call. Trimming took off 6 bases at V and 6 bases at J, with 12 bases between the two ends. The CDR3 spans 13 residues. The CDR3 DNA is TGTGCCAGCAGCCTCTTGATGGCCAATGAGCAGTTCTTA. It codes for CASSLLMANEQFL.

In its sample, this clonotype was seen once. One end of the junction is discordant with germline, which a read error may explain. The chain carries TRBV11-1 and TRBJ2-3, with D perhaps matching TRBD1 (6 bases). Per germline, CDR1 SGHAT and CDR2 FQDESV (reference sequence). The CDR3 is 15 residues long. The CDR3 is CASSLPKDSTDTQYF. DNA for the CDR3: TGTGCCAGCAGTTTGCCGAAGGACAGCACAGATACACAGTATTTT. The whole variable domain, filled in from reference TRBV11-1 and TRBJ2-3, reads EAEVAQSPRYKITEKSQAVAFWCDPISGHATLYWYRQILGQGPELLVQFQDESVVDDSQLPKDRFSAERLKGVDSTLKIQPAELGDSAMYLCASSLPKDSTDTQYFGPGTRLTVL.